This T cell receptor (beta chain) was profiled in a study of radiation and T cells in renal cell carcinoma. Study context: Nephrectomy followed 15 Gy stereotactic body radiation by 4 weeks. General observations from the study: Top tumor clonotypes rose in blood 2 weeks post-radiation, then contracted. No pretreatment tumor biopsies were available for baseline clonotypes.

For this clone: The antigen remains unidentified. Other DNA sequences in this specimen translate into the identical CDR3.

TCRdb's table, derived via immunoSEQ multiplex PCR, lists solely in-frame clones and lacks some. This sample yields 150,000 or so clones, of which 88% are seen a single time; roughly 4.1% belongs to the top ten. Time point defined: baseline pretreatment blood. Treatment noted: 15 Gy SBRT to primary tumor, nephrectomy 4 weeks later. This renal cell carcinoma was of the clear cell type. V was clipped by 0 bases and J by 4 bases, with 2 bases between them. The germline V gene has CDR1 SGHDT and CDR2 YYEEEE. The CDR3 has 11 residues. V usage is TRBV5-6 and J usage is TRBJ2-7; D call uncertain. The specimen comprised blood, sampled from a patient whose treatment included radiotherapy and nephrectomy. The source of this sequence is a woman aged 70-85 years with renal cell carcinoma. CDR3 DNA: TGTGCCAGCAGCTTGGGATACGAGCAGTACTTC. This sequence encodes CASSLGYEQYF.